The 4 T cell receptor beta chains below all came from one sample that was sequenced in a study of vaccination effects on CD4 cells after COVID-19. These receptors' targets are unknown. Pools of viral peptides were used by the ViraFEST assay to expand antigen-specific CD4+ T cells ahead of sequencing. Following culture for approximately 11 days, CD4+ T cells were isolated. A PCR test confirmed that the person had SARS-CoV-2 infection between March and December 2020. The assay was immunoSEQ multiplex PCR, and TCRdb's table has in-frame clones only and misses some. Altogether under 70,000 clones are present, 76% being singletons, with the ten largest covering around 5.5%. The sample consisted of CD4+ T cells from PBMCs cultured with HIV peptides, taken before COVID-19 vaccination. Stated subset: HIV-1 Nef peptide pool negative control/reference culture. The receptors were sampled from a human donor who had a prior SARS-CoV-2 infection.

This rearrangement joins TRBV6-1 to TRBJ1-1; D unresolved. Per germline, CDR1 MNHNS and CDR2 SASEGT. CDR3 length: 16 residues. With 2 bases removed from V and 1 base from J, the gap between germline ends came to 14 bases. The CDR3 DNA sequence: TGTGCCAGCAGTGAACTGTCGGGCGGGAAGAACACTGAAGCTTTCTTT. Translation: CASSELSGGKNTEAFF.

This clone was picked up one time. The chain joins TRBV29-1 to TRBJ1-1; no clear D. The CDR3 consists of 11 residues. The V gene lost 7 bases and the J gene lost 1 base, with 7 bases spanning the gap. Germline V gene data show CDR1 as SQVTM and CDR2 as ANQGSEA. CDR3 sequence: CSGEENTEAFF. CDR3 nucleotides: TGCAGCGGTGAGGAGAACACTGAAGCTTTCTTT.

This clone has just one count. The V call is TRBV7-5, the J call TRBJ2-1; the D segment call TRBD2 is taken from the table without a DNA check. TRBV7-5 is tagged as a pseudogene. The CDR3 is 18 amino acids. CDR3 sequence reads: CARSPHHRASGRGNEQFF. CDR3 DNA sequence: TGTGCCAGAAGCCCACACCACCGGGCTAGCGGAAGGGGGAATGAGCAGTTCTTC.

The chain joins TRBV4-2 to TRBJ1-6, with 8 bases lining up with TRBD1. Germline V lookup: CDR1 LGHNA, CDR2 YNFKEQ. After removal of 1 base from V and 7 bases from J, the junction contained 6 bases not matched to a gene. The CDR3 spans 16 residues. The CDR3 DNA sequence: TGTGCCAGCAGCCAAGCGGACAGGGCCTCAAATTCACCCCTCCACTTT. Protein product: CASSQADRASNSPLHF.